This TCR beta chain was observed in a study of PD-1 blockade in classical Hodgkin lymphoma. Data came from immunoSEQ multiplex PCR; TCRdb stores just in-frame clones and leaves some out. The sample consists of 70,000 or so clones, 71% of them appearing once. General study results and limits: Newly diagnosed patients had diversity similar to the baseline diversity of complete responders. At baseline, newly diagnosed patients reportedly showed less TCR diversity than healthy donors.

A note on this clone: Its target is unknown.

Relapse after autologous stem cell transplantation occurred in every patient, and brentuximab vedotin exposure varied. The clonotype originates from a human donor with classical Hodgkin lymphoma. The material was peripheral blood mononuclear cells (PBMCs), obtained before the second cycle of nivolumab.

In DNA form, the CDR3 reads TGTGCCAGCAGCCTAGGGGGGGCCGCCTACGAGCAGTACTTC. Protein sequence: CASSLGGAAYEQYF. The gene calls are TRBV11-2 and TRBJ2-7, with TRBD2 as a possible D gene (7 bases). Trimming took off 5 bases at V and 2 bases at J, with 13 bases between the two ends. The germline gives CDR1 SGHAT, CDR2 FQNNGV. The CDR3 runs 14 residues.